A single sample is the source of the 14 T cell receptor beta chains below, sequenced in a study of vaccination effects on CD4 cells after COVID-19. Pools of viral peptides were used by the ViraFEST assay to expand antigen-specific CD4+ T cells ahead of sequencing. CD4+ T cells were isolated after roughly nine days of culture. As their vaccination, participants received two doses of either BNT162b2 or mRNA-1273. Sequenced by immunoSEQ multiplex PCR; TCRdb stores in-frame clones only, minus some. This table has tens of thousands of clones, about four fifths appearing once. No antigen has been identified for these receptors. The material was CD4+ T cells from PBMCs cultured with SARS-CoV-2 spike peptides, obtained after COVID-19 vaccination. Receptors originate from a human donor who received a COVID-19 vaccine. Some clones in this sample may be carry-over from other donors' samples.

V is TRBV24-1 and J is TRBJ2-5, with D unresolved. Germline V gene lookup returns CDR1 KGHDR and CDR2 SFDVKD. The V gene lost 1 base and the J gene lost 5 bases, with 16 bases spanning the gap. The CDR3 sequence is 16 residues long. The CDR3 DNA reads TGTGCCACCAGTGATTTCACCGGGCCAGGTGGGGAGACCCAGTACTTC. Its translation: CATSDFTGPGGETQYF.

This clone was detected only a few times. This chain uses TRBV5-6 with TRBJ1-5; possibly TRBD1 for D (5 bases). V was clipped by 0 bases and J by 9 bases, with 16 bases between them. CDR1 and CDR2 from the germline V gene are SGHDT and YYEEEE. The CDR3 is 15 amino acids. The CDR3 protein is CASSLGGASRTPQHF. The CDR3 DNA reads as TGTGCCAGCAGCTTGGGAGGGGCCTCGCGGACGCCCCAGCATTTT.

V usage is TRBV15 and J usage is TRBJ2-5; 13 positions agree with TRBD2. Germline V gene lookup returns CDR1 LNHNV and CDR2 YYDKDF (reference sequence). The CDR3 totals 18 residues. J gave up 4 bases and V 0 bases, and 8 bases lay outside the gene matches. The CDR3, as DNA: TGTGCCACCAGCAGAGATATCGGGACTAGCGGGGTGGGAGAGACCCAGTACTTC. Its translation is CATSRDIGTSGVGETQYF.

The CDR3 protein is CASSLFANQPQHF. The CDR3 DNA is TGTGCCAGCAGTTTGTTTGCCAATCAGCCCCAGCATTTT. V is TRBV12-3 or TRBV12-4 and J is TRBJ1-5; D gene uncertain. Trimming removed 3 bases at V and 3 bases at J, with 6 bases between. The CDR3 runs to 13 residues.

In this sample, this clone turned up a few times. The gene calls are TRBV5-5 and TRBJ1-1; D not resolved. Trimming removed 2 bases from V and 1 base from J, with 6 bases in between. The CDR3 is made up of 13 amino acids. CDR1 is SGHKS, CDR2 YYEKEE, per germline (reference sequence). CDR3 bases: TGTGCCAGCAGCTTCGATCGGAACACTGAAGCTTTCTTT. The encoded protein is CASSFDRNTEAFF.

V and J are TRBV29-1 and TRBJ2-7, with 8 nucleotides matching TRBD1. The CDR3 runs 14 residues. Germline CDR1 and CDR2: SQVTM and ANQGSEA. Trimming cost V 6 bases and J 4 bases; bases outside gene matches: 11. The chain's CDR3 is CSVTSRQGRYEQYV. CDR3 coding DNA: TGCAGCGTCACTTCAAGACAGGGGAGATACGAGCAGTACGTC.

J is TRBJ2-1 and V is TRBV18; 11 nucleotides match TRBD2. The junction had 2 bases not matched to a gene; V was cut back by 0 bases and J by 7 bases. The CDR3 consists of 15 residues. Germline V gene lookup returns CDR1 KGHSH and CDR2 LQKENI. The CDR3 coding sequence is TGTGCCAGCTCACCACCCGGGACTAGCGGAAATGAGCAGTTCTTC. Translating it yields CASSPPGTSGNEQFF.

The chain links TRBV19 to TRBJ1-1, with D perhaps TRBD1 (5 bases). V was shortened by 3 bases and J by 0 bases, with 20 bases between the two germline ends. Per germline, CDR1 LNHDA and CDR2 SQIVND (reference sequence). This CDR3 is 18 amino acids long. The CDR3 DNA reads as TGTGCCAGTAGTATCCCCCCAGGGAGGAGCTCAATGAACACTGAAGCTTTCTTT. It is translated as CASSIPPGRSSMNTEAFF.

The chain employs TRBV9 and TRBJ1-1, with D hard to call. The V and J ends lost 4 bases and 0 bases respectively, with 19 bases between them. The CDR3 contains 17 residues. Germline V CDR1 and CDR2: SGDLS, YYNGEE. CDR3 protein: CASSPSSGPSMNTEAFF. The CDR3 DNA reads as TGTGCCAGCAGCCCCTCTTCCGGGCCATCAATGAACACTGAAGCTTTCTTT.

V usage is TRBV28 and J usage is TRBJ2-7, with a possible D match to TRBD1 (5 bases). The CDR3 extends over 12 amino acids. Germline lookup yields CDR1 MDHEN and CDR2 SYDVKM. With 6 bases removed from V and 3 bases from J, the gap between germline ends came to 9 bases. The CDR3 protein is CASSNQGYEQYV. The CDR3 region has the DNA TGTGCCAGCAGCAACCAGGGCTACGAGCAGTACGTC.

V is TRBV4-2 and J is TRBJ1-6; TRBD1 matches at 9 bases. Germline CDR1 reads LGHNA; CDR2 reads YNFKEQ. V gave up 3 bases and J gave up 8 bases; unmatched junction bases: 8. The CDR3 length is 16 residues. This CDR3 is CASSHSGQGLHSPLHF. CDR3 coding DNA: TGTGCCAGCAGCCATTCTGGACAGGGGTTGCATTCACCCCTCCACTTT.

This clone appeared once. The chain is built from TRBV7-3 and TRBJ2-3; D is uncertain. V lost 2 bases, J lost 2 bases, and 8 bases lay in between. The CDR3 extends over 14 amino acids. Germline loops: CDR1 SGHTA, CDR2 FQGTGA. The CDR3 reads CASSLWGNTDTQYF. In nucleotides, the CDR3 is TGTGCCAGCAGCTTATGGGGTAACACAGATACGCAGTATTTT.

V and J are TRBV19 and TRBJ1-1, with TRBD1 identical over 7 bases. The junction had 6 bases not matched to a gene; V was cut back by 7 bases and J by 1 base. Germline V CDR1 and CDR2: LNHDA, SQIVND (reference sequence). The CDR3 loop spans 14 amino acids. The CDR3 bases are TGTGCCAGTACCTTTCGGGACAGGAACACTGAAGCTTTCTTT. Encoded protein: CASTFRDRNTEAFF.

The chain links TRBV20-1 to TRBJ1-2; no definite D call. The CDR3 runs to 13 residues. V lost 3 bases and J 6 bases, leaving 14 bases between the germline ends. Germline V CDR1 and CDR2: DFQATT, SNEGSKA (reference sequence). Written as DNA, the CDR3 is TGCAGTGCTAGTTCTGTTCGGGGAAATGGCTACACCTTC. Its translation is CSASSVRGNGYTF.